This is a list of T cell receptor beta chains from one sample in a study of blood T cell repertoires in COVID-19. Here immunoSEQ multiplex PCR was the method, and the copy in TCRdb shows in-frame clones only, minus some. Among some 270,000 clones listed, 90% were seen once. Sequenced sample: peripheral blood. Every receptor here comes from a woman in her fifties or sixties with COVID-19, enrolled during active disease. Each CDR3 is given without its conserved first and last residue.

cdr3_aa,v_call,j_call
ASSDTGRNTEAF,TRBV5-1,TRBJ1-1
ASTRVPSNQPQH,TRBV6-5,TRBJ1-5
ASSLGPGGKGGTEAF,TRBV5-4,TRBJ1-1
SASPGTGVPETQY,TRBV20-1,TRBJ2-5
ASSQESRQTGGYT,TRBV4-3,TRBJ1-2
ASNLDDSASTKAF,TRBV5-1,TRBJ1-1
ASSPAGPYEQY,TRBV3-1/TRBV3-2,TRBJ2-7
ASSPRGTLVLGYT,TRBV5-6,TRBJ1-2
ASSLFGFTEAF,TRBV7-3,TRBJ1-1
ASSQVIGTGVSYTEAF,TRBV14,TRBJ1-1
ASSFATGGAYEQY,TRBV5-1,TRBJ2-7
SARQNEKLF,TRBV20-1,TRBJ1-4
ASSIRKGLSEKLF,TRBV19,TRBJ1-4
ASSFSSGGAREQF,TRBV7-6,TRBJ2-1
ASSLVSVPNYGYT,TRBV5-4,TRBJ1-2
ASSQTGGSGNTIY,TRBV3-1/TRBV3-2,TRBJ1-3
ASSIQGTDTQY,TRBV19,TRBJ2-3
ASSEAETGATYEQY,TRBV2,TRBJ2-7
ASSLVPAGGRGELF,TRBV7-2,TRBJ2-2
ASSLNPHSGNTIY,TRBV11-2,TRBJ1-3
ASSGTGTILYGYT,TRBV5-8,TRBJ1-2
ASSVQGLSSYEQY,TRBV9,TRBJ2-7
ASSWGRGSREQY,TRBV11-1,TRBJ2-7
AWSARGGRGSPLH,TRBV30,TRBJ1-6
ASRPGGEYGYT,TRBV6-4,TRBJ1-2
ASSLVGSGGAGELF,TRBV5-6,TRBJ2-2
ASSLISGTRRTDTQY,TRBV7-2,TRBJ2-3
ASSLLRANVLT,TRBV7-2,TRBJ2-6
SASDRGNNSPLH,TRBV20-1,TRBJ1-6
ASSLDRTSGTYEQY,TRBV7-2,TRBJ2-7
ASSHQQGSEAF,TRBV3-1/TRBV3-2,TRBJ1-1
ASSLQGAGETQY,TRBV7-7,TRBJ2-5
ASSLAGAGETQY,TRBV5-4,TRBJ2-5
ASSSTGTYEQY,TRBV27,TRBJ2-7
ASSSTPGQGHEQY,TRBV19,TRBJ2-7
ASSLTAGYGYT,TRBV5-6,TRBJ1-2
ASSFYPIRGNSPLH,TRBV7-2,TRBJ1-6
ASSLSGTGYGFRYEQY,TRBV4-1,TRBJ2-7
ASLGAANYGYT,TRBV12-3/TRBV12-4,TRBJ1-2
ASSLNQGNSPLH,TRBV7-3,TRBJ1-6
ASSLEGAHGYT,TRBV5-1,TRBJ1-2
ASSQQGNDQPQH,TRBV18,TRBJ1-5
ASSLDRGEHGYT,TRBV11-3,TRBJ1-2
ASSMAAGEGETQY,TRBV19,TRBJ2-5
ASSFLTGGTGELF,TRBV7-2,TRBJ2-2
ASSLIGGPKGSGNTIY,TRBV11-2,TRBJ1-3
ASSLDRAQPQH,TRBV11-2,TRBJ1-5
ASSQVLTGPFHTEAF,TRBV4-1,TRBJ1-1
ASSLHRQGANTEAF,TRBV7-2,TRBJ1-1
ASSRLQNYEQY,TRBV2,TRBJ2-7
ASSLDISYNSPLH,TRBV5-1,TRBJ1-6
ASSLRQGVYEQY,TRBV18,TRBJ2-7
ASRGTGLPYGYT,TRBV19,TRBJ1-2
ASSVGTGTEAF,TRBV9,TRBJ1-1
ASSKHRGSNQPQH,TRBV21-1,TRBJ1-5
ASSPPGYEQY,TRBV28,TRBJ2-7